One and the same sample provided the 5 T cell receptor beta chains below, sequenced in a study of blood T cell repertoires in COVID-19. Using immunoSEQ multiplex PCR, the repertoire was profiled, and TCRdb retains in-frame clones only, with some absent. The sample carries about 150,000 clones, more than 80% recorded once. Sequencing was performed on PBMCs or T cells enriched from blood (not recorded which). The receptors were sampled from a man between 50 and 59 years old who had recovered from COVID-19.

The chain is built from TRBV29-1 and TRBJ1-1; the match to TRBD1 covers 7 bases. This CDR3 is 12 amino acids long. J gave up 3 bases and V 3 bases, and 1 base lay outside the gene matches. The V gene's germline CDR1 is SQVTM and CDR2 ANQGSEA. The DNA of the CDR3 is TGCAGCGTTGACCAGGGGGACACTGAAGCTTTCTTT. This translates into CSVDQGDTEAFF. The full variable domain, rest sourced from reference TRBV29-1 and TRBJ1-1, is SAVISQKPSRDICQRGTSLTIQCQVDSQVTMMFWYRQQPGQSLTLIATANQGSEATYESGFVIDKFPISRPNLTFSTLTVSNMSPEDSSIYLCSVDQGDTEAFFGQGTRLTVV.

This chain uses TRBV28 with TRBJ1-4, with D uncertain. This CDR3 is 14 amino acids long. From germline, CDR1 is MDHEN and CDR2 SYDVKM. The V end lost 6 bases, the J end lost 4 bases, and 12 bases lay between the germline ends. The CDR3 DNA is TGTGCCAGCAGCCCAGGCTATATTAATGAAAAACTGTTTTTT. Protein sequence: CASSPGYINEKLFF.

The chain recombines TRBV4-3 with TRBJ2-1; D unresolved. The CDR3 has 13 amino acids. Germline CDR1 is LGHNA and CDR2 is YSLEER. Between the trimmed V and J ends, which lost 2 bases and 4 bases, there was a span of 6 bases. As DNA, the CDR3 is TGCGCCAGCAGCCAAACCGGGTACAATGAGCAGTTCTTC. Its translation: CASSQTGYNEQFF.

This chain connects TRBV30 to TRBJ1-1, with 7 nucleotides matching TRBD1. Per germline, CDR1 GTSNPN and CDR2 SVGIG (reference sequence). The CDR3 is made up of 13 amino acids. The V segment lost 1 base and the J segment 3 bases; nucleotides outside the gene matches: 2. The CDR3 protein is CAWSGQGYTEAFF. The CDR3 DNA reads TGTGCCTGGAGTGGACAGGGATACACTGAAGCTTTCTTT.

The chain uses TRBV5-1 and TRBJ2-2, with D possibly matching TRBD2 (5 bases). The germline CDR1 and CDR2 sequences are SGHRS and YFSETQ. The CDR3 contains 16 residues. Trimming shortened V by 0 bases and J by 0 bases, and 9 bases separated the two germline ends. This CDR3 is CASSLVAGSNTGELFF. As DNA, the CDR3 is TGCGCCAGCAGCTTGGTTGCGGGTTCGAACACCGGGGAGCTGTTTTTT.